This TCR beta chain stems from a study of long-term antiretroviral therapy in people with HIV (dated by TCRdb to between 2020 and 2023). Regarding the complete study: Collection of the earliest samples took place about a decade ahead of the 2015 WHO recommendation for immediate ART, at a time when ART was typically delayed until CD4 counts fell. From over 25 adults with confirmed HIV infection, the cohort provided roughly 200 cryopreserved PBMC samples, gathered serially across a mean of about 6 years (range 1-12). Eleven of the 30 participants with HIV were female. A retrospective serial study tested whether ART initiation and durable HIV suppression were associated with changes in peripheral blood TRB repertoire composition and diversity. No cross-contamination during QIAcube processing turned up in test extractions that ran a monoclonal T-cell line alongside 33 polyclonal samples. The research as a whole found: Unsorted PBMC were profiled instead of sorted CD4+ and CD8+ T cells because pre-ART samples had limited cell numbers. The samples span the years 2004 to 2017, and the ART regimens used may be less effective than current regimens. Since PBMC availability was limited, sequencing covered only the TCR beta chain, with no alpha chain pairing. Expanded TRB clones identified before ART initiation dominated the repertoire at all time points, although this dominance fluctuated and declined in many PLHIV after ART. Starting ART was linked to a significant rise in TRB diversity, yet even with long-term ART the diversity remained significantly lower than in transplant donor controls. Compared with controls, HIV repertoires had narrower CDR3 length ranges, and the network structure pointed to an antigen-experienced repertoire that shifted only slightly toward naive after ART. Inferences about post-ART repertoire changes were limited because no data were available on ART adherence, viral resistance or therapy changes.

Inclusion was restricted to participants for whom at least one PBMC sample before ART initiation and at least two post-ART samples were available. All participants with HIV were treated in the United States of America. Cryopreserved samples of about 0.9-11 million PBMC were thawed and washed before DNA extraction. At the time of the earliest PBMC sample, participants with HIV were aged between about 20 and 54 years. PBMC samples from each participant spanned 1-4 timepoints before ART initiation and 2-8 timepoints after ART initiation, with a median of 7 samples. Serial HIV viral load, CD4+ T-cell count, ART history and demographic data were obtained for every participant. Genomic DNA was extracted from unsorted PBMC with a Qiagen kit on a QIAcube, processed in batches of 12 samples. The immunoSEQ hsTCRB v3.0 assay was used at survey level resolution for TRB variable region sequencing. A depth of roughly 40,000-55,000 T-cell genomes per sample was targeted for TRB sequencing. TRB libraries were pooled and sequenced on an Illumina MiSeq using a v3 150-cycle kit. The source study handled its data this way. Repertoire analysis was run in R within a reproducible Nextflow workflow that covered QC, data transformation and analysis. LymphoSeq2, an R package for exploring AIRR-Seq data, was used to implement the custom analyses. Several samples yielding fewer than 5000 total TRB sequences were excluded, leaving approximately 190 analyzed HIV repertoires. Among the 170 to 200 HIV repertoires that were kept, 59 were collected before ART initiation and roughly 130 were collected after ART initiation. Repertoires were downsampled to 5000 TRB nucleotide sequences, and summary statistics were averaged over 100 downsampling iterations. Only TRB sequences with CDR3 regions of at least seven amino acids were retained for analysis. Two measures captured diversity: a Shannon entropy-derived clonality score and the Gini coefficient. In the repertoire networks, any two of the top 5000 CDR3 amino acid sequences were linked whenever the two sequences differed by an edit distance of one. Antigen specificity groups and MHC restriction were predicted for TRB CDR3 amino acid sequences with GLIPH2. To flag known CMV, EBV, HIV or tissue antigen associations, CDR3 amino acid sequences were matched against VDJdb and McPAS-TCR. Pre-ART, post-ART and control groups were compared with Wilcoxon signed-rank tests and Holm-Bonferroni correction. TCRdb mirrors the immuneACCESS table, restricted to in-frame sequences. Some clones are absent from its copies; in checked studies, under half trace to an unresolved V gene, and the reason for the others is unknown. V and J calls and clone size follow that table, whereas D and trimming were derived from the DNA. This sample holds 20,000 to 25,000 clones; about nine tenths were observed only once. More than 6.5% of the sample comes from the top ten.

Sequences SEHNR (CDR1) and FQNEAQ (CDR2) are obtained from the germline V gene (reference sequence). Trimming at the junction amounts to 5 bases on V and 0 bases on J, and the germline ends lie 12 bases apart. Measured from the cysteine to the phenylalanine, the CDR3 is 15 residues long. Solely the CDR3 DNA is kept, with 45 bases framed from the first base. Comments on this clone: Which antigen it targets is not known. Within one base of it there is no much larger clone, and no base qualities were kept.

In this chain, TRBV7-9 is recombined with TRBJ2-3; the D gene cannot be resolved reliably. The sequenced sample was unsorted PBMCs, obtained 1.8 years before starting antiretroviral therapy. This clonotype was obtained from a woman in her twenties or thirties with HIV. CDR3 sequence: CASSAQAGSTDTQYF. The nucleotide sequence is TGTGCCAGCAGCGCCCAAGCCGGGAGCACAGATACGCAGTATTTT.